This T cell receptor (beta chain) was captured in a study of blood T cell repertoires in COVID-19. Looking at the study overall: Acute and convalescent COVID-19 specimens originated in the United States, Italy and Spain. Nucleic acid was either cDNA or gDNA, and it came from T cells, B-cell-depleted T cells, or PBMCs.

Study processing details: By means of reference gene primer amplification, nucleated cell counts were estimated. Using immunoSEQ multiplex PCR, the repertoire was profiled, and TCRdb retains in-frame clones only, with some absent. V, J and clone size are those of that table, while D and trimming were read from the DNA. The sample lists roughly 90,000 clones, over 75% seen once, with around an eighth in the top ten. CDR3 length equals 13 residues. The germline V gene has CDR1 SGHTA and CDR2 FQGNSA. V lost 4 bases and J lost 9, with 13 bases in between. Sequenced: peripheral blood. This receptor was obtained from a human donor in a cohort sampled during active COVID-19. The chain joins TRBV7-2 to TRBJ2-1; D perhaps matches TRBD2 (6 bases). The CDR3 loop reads CASSSLEGGEQFF. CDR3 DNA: TGTGCCAGCAGCTCCTTAGAGGGAGGTGAGCAGTTCTTC. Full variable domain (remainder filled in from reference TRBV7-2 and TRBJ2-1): GAGVSQSPSNKVTEKGKDVELRCDPISGHTALYWYRQSLGQGLEFLIYFQGNSAPDKSGLPSDRFSAERTGGSVSTLTIQRTQQEDSAVYLCASSSLEGGEQFFGPGTRLTVL.